Included here is one TCR beta chain sequence, with context. All of the isolated RNA was reverse transcribed, so expressed TCRB transcripts were sequenced. Clones were sequenced by immunoSEQ multiplex PCR, and TCRdb holds only the in-frame ones, with some missing. Of under 450,000 clones in the sample, about 15% were seen once. Germline V gives CDR1 MNHEY, CDR2 SMNVEV (reference sequence). The CDR3 has 13 residues. Trimming stripped 3 bases from V and 3 bases from J, with 8 bases between. This record comes from a study of beta chain features in type 1 diabetes. The chain uses TRBV27 and TRBJ1-2; D ambiguous. Sequenced input: naive CD4+ T cells from blood. The source is a man aged 25-45 years in good health. CDR3 sequence reads: CASSFRTDYGYTF. CDR3 DNA: TGTGCCAGCAGTTTTCGAACGGACTATGGCTACACCTTC.